This T cell receptor beta chain derives from a study of cytomegalovirus exposure and HLA in healthy donors. Study-level information: In terms of ancestry, the Caucasian-associated cluster contained around 79% of the roughly 360 genotyped donors.

The CDR3 contains 17 residues. Trimming shortened V by 1 base and J by 0 bases, and 13 bases separated the two germline ends. Germline CDR1 and CDR2: SGHRS and YFSETQ. A multiplex PCR was run with 60 Vbeta primers and 13 Jbeta primers. Sequencing was performed with immunoSEQ multiplex PCR; in TCRdb, only in-frame clones are kept and a portion is missing. Of 200,000 or so clones listed, about 80% were seen once; the top ten hold approximately 3%. J is TRBJ2-2 and V is TRBV5-1; weak D call: TRBD1 (5 bases). The sequence was collected from a woman in her thirties in good health and CMV-seronegative. Source material: PBMCs. The DNA for the CDR3 is TGCGCCAGCAGCTTGAGGGCGGCAGGGCCGAACACCGGGGAGCTGTTTTTT. Translation gives CASSLRAAGPNTGELFF.